The 10 T cell receptor beta chains in this list originate from one sample, sequenced in a study of T-cell memory formation after mild COVID-19. TCRdb analysed the 5' RACE reads with MiXCR anew, one entry per CDR3 protein. The sample contains some 260,000 distinct CDR3 sequences, around 15% of which appear only once. Material: PBMCs or a T cell subset sorted from them (not recorded which). These receptor sequences come from a man between 18 and 29 years old who had mild COVID-19 (a few samples of this study predate the infection). Cell type and time point are not known.

This clonotype appeared a few times. The chain joins TRBV10-3 to TRBJ2-7; 8 nucleotides line up with TRBD1. The germline V gene has CDR1 ENHRY and CDR2 SYGVKD. The CDR3 totals 15 residues. Trimming cost V 4 bases and J 3 bases; bases outside gene matches: 8. In DNA form, the CDR3 reads TGTGCCATCAGTGGGACAGGGAATCCTAACTACGAGCAGTACTTC. It is translated as CAISGTGNPNYEQYF.

This clonotype appeared many times. The rearrangement links TRBV28 to TRBJ2-2, with D possibly being TRBD1 or TRBD2 (6 bases each). The ends were cut back, 2 bases at V and 3 bases at J, with 7 bases in the middle. CDR1 and CDR2 (germline): MDHEN, SYDVKM. This CDR3 comprises 14 residues. For the CDR3, the DNA is TGTGCCAGCAGTTTAAGGGGGGACACCGGGGAGCTGTTTTTT. The encoded protein is CASSLRGDTGELFF.

In this sample, this clonotype turned up a few times. The CDR3 loop reads CASSEGAALFF. The CDR3 coding sequence is TGTGCCAGCAGTGAAGGTGCGGCCTTGTTTTTT. This chain joins TRBV2 and TRBJ1-4; no clear D. V lost 1 base, J lost 15 bases, and 9 bases lay in between. The CDR3 covers 11 residues. Germline CDR1 SNHLY, CDR2 FYNNEI. Filled out from reference TRBV2 and TRBJ1-4, the complete variable domain reads EPEVTQTPSHQVTQMGQEVILRCVPISNHLYFYWYRQILGQKVEFLVSFYNNEISEKSEIFDDQFSVERPDGSNFTLKIRSTKLEDSAMYFCASSEGAALFFGSGTQLSVL.

This clonotype was detected a few times. The J gene is TRBJ2-3, the V gene TRBV5-1, with 10 bases matching TRBD1. The CDR3 sequence is 15 residues long. Trimming cost V 4 bases and J 2 bases; bases outside gene matches: 4. Germline V gene sequence: CDR1 SGHRS, CDR2 YFSETQ. DNA for the CDR3: TGCGCCAGCAGCGTAGGGACAGGGGACACAGATACGCAGTATTTT. It translates to CASSVGTGDTDTQYF.

This clonotype has a handful of counts. The rearrangement uses TRBV5-1 and TRBJ1-5, with D maybe TRBD1 (5 bases). V was cut by 4 bases and J by 9 bases, with 17 bases left in between. The CDR3 extends over 14 amino acids. Per germline, CDR1 SGHRS and CDR2 YFSETQ. The CDR3 reads CASSPGDGGGPQHF. In nucleotides, the CDR3 is TGCGCCAGCAGCCCGGGGGACGGGGGAGGGCCCCAGCATTTT.

This chain joins TRBV28 and TRBJ2-2, with D perhaps given as TRBD1 or TRBD2 (6 bases each). Trimming removed 1 base at V and 0 bases at J, with 12 bases between. Germline values: CDR1 MDHEN, CDR2 SYDVKM. This CDR3 is 17 amino acids long. The CDR3 nucleotides are TGTGCCAGCAGTTTATTAGGGGGGCCAACGAACACCGGGGAGCTGTTTTTT. Translating gives CASSLLGGPTNTGELFF.

The chain uses TRBV28 and TRBJ1-1; D remains ambiguous. CDR1 and CDR2 from the germline V gene are MDHEN and SYDVKM. Trimming removed 2 bases at V and 3 bases at J, with 10 bases between. CDR3 length equals 14 residues. This CDR3 is CASSLVRVDTEAFF. CDR3 DNA sequence: TGTGCCAGCAGTTTAGTGAGAGTGGACACTGAAGCTTTCTTT.

A few counts support this clonotype. The chain joins TRBV5-6 to TRBJ1-5, with a possible D match to TRBD1 (6 bases). The germline CDR1 and CDR2 sequences are SGHDT and YYEEEE. V lost 0 bases and J 6 bases, leaving 16 bases between the germline ends. The CDR3 contains 16 residues. The CDR3 protein is CASSLGGPTQGQPQHF. The CDR3 DNA is TGTGCCAGCAGCTTGGGGGGGCCCACCCAGGGTCAGCCCCAGCATTTT.

V and J are TRBV7-3 and TRBJ2-1; no firm D call. The CDR3 is 13 amino acids. Germline V CDR1 and CDR2: SGHTA, FQGTGA. The V gene lost 1 base and the J gene lost 5 bases, with 6 bases spanning the gap. CDR3 protein: CASSLRRNNEQFF. The CDR3 nucleotides are TGTGCCAGCAGCTTAAGGCGTAACAATGAGCAGTTCTTC. Full variable domain (rest looked up from reference TRBV7-3 and TRBJ2-1): GAGVSQTPSNKVTEKGKYVELRCDPISGHTALYWYRQSLGQGPEFLIYFQGTGAADDSGLPNDRFFAVRPEGSVSTLKIQRTERGDSAVYLCASSLRRNNEQFFGPGTRLTVL.

The rearrangement joins TRBV5-1 to TRBJ1-1, with 10 bases lining up with TRBD1. The CDR3 is made up of 13 amino acids. V lost 4 bases to trimming and J lost 6 bases; unmatched junction nucleotides: 3. Germline V gene sequence: CDR1 SGHRS, CDR2 YFSETQ. As DNA, the CDR3 is TGCGCCAGCAGCCTGACAGGGGGCCCTGAAGCTTTCTTT. Translation: CASSLTGGPEAFF.